The 6 T cell receptor beta chains below come from one sample, sequenced in a study of shared clonotypes between healthy human individuals. Generated by immunoSEQ multiplex PCR, the TCRdb table keeps only in-frame clones and is missing some. The sample has 650,000 to 800,000 clones, just under 75% seen once. Material for sequencing was memory CD4+ T cells sorted from blood. Subset denoted: CD45RA-negative fraction. These receptors all come from a woman in her thirties in good health.

This chain connects TRBV10-1 to TRBJ2-2, with unresolved D. Germline assignment: CDR1 WNHNN and CDR2 SYGVQD (reference sequence). CDR3 length: 14 residues. Trimming removed 7 bases from V and 1 base from J, with 10 bases in between. The CDR3 DNA sequence: TGCGCCAGCACGGGCCAGCTGAACACCGGGGAGCTGTTTTTT. It yields the protein CASTGQLNTGELFF.

The J gene is TRBJ2-1, the V gene TRBV5-6; 8 bases agree with TRBD2. The trim removed 0 bases at V and 6 bases at J, leaving 11 bases unmatched. Looked up from germline, CDR1 is SGHDT and CDR2 is YYEEEE. This CDR3 spans 17 amino acids. The CDR3 protein is CASSLAYVSGTRNEQFF. The CDR3 nucleotides read TGTGCCAGCAGCTTGGCTTATGTTAGCGGGACCCGCAATGAGCAGTTCTTC.

The genes are TRBV2 and TRBJ1-5, with D perhaps matching TRBD1 (6 bases). V was shortened by 5 bases and J by 3 bases, with 11 bases between the two germline ends. CDR1 and CDR2 from the germline V gene are SNHLY and FYNNEI. CDR3 length equals 14 residues. CDR3 DNA: TGTGCCAGCAGTCCCAGGGGAACCAATCAGCCCCAGCATTTT. Its protein is CASSPRGTNQPQHF.

V gene TRBV28 combines with J gene TRBJ2-2; 7 bases agree with TRBD1. CDR1 is MDHEN and CDR2 is SYDVKM in the germline V gene. Trimming removed 6 bases from V and 5 bases from J; junction bases left unmatched: 9. The CDR3 loop spans 15 amino acids. This CDR3 reads CASRGTARSTGELFF. For the CDR3, the DNA is TGTGCCAGCAGGGGGACAGCCCGATCAACCGGGGAGCTGTTTTTT.

The chain joins TRBV6-5 to TRBJ1-4; no reliable D call. The CDR3 loop spans 13 amino acids. The V gene lost 0 bases and the J gene lost 8 bases, with 7 bases spanning the gap. Germline lookup yields CDR1 MNHEY and CDR2 SVGAGI. The CDR3 reads CASSYSIWEKLFF. The CDR3 DNA reads as TGTGCCAGCAGTTACTCGATATGGGAAAAACTGTTTTTT.

The chain couples TRBV5-1 to TRBJ1-1, with TRBD1 as a possible D gene (6 bases). Germline V CDR1 and CDR2: SGHRS, YFSETQ. Deletions cut 4 bases from V and 1 base from J, with 11 bases between. This CDR3 comprises 14 residues. The CDR3 is CASSVLDRNTEAFF. Written as DNA, the CDR3 is TGCGCCAGCAGCGTCCTGGACAGGAACACTGAAGCTTTCTTT.